What follows are 11 T cell receptor beta chains derived from one specimen sequenced in a study of T cells after yellow fever vaccination. MiXCR, applied by TCRdb to the 5' RACE reads, yields one record per CDR3 protein. The sample contains 300,000 to 350,000 distinct CDR3 sequences, about 4% of which appear only once. The material sequenced was PBMCs, taken 5 days after the yellow fever booster vaccination. The receptor set was obtained from a man between 18 and 29 years old who received the YFV17D yellow fever vaccine.

This clonotype occurred many times. The chain recombines TRBV11-2 with TRBJ2-1; D uncertain. Germline V lookup: CDR1 SGHAT, CDR2 FQNNGV. V shed 0 bases and J shed 4 bases, with 10 bases lying between them. The CDR3 loop spans 15 amino acids. The chain's CDR3 is CASSLDRLQYNEQFF. As DNA, the CDR3 is TGTGCCAGCAGCTTAGATCGATTGCAGTACAATGAGCAGTTCTTC.

This clonotype was recorded many times. V gene TRBV29-1 combines with J gene TRBJ2-4, with 7 bases matching TRBD1. The CDR3 covers 14 residues. V shed 8 bases and J 1 base; nucleotides not matched to a gene: 8. CDR1 and CDR2 (germline): SQVTM, ANQGSEA. The DNA of the CDR3 is TGCAGCCCCGAGGGGGCTTCGGCCAAAAACATTCAGTACTTC. Translation: CSPEGASAKNIQYF.

This clonotype occurred a few times. The chain recombines TRBV2 with TRBJ1-6; weak D call: TRBD1 (6 bases). The CDR3 loop spans 14 amino acids. The V gene lost 6 bases and the J gene lost 7 bases, with 13 bases spanning the gap. Germline CDR1 reads SNHLY; CDR2 reads FYNNEI. For the CDR3, the DNA is TGTGCCAGCAGCGAGAGGAGGGGGAATTCACCCCTCCACTTT. This gives the protein CASSERRGNSPLHF.

This clonotype was found a few times. This chain uses TRBV6-5 with TRBJ1-6; a possible D gene is TRBD1 (6 bases). Trimming left V 8 bases short and J 6 bases short, with 23 bases between. The CDR3 loop spans 17 amino acids. The germline V gene encodes CDR1 MNHEY and CDR2 SVGAGI. The CDR3 DNA follows: TGTGCCAGCGGTCAAGACCCTGGGGGGCTTCCTAATTCACCCCTCCACTTT. This sequence encodes CASGQDPGGLPNSPLHF.

This clonotype was recorded at least ten times. V gene TRBV14 combines with J gene TRBJ2-5, with D perhaps TRBD1 (5 bases). Germline V gene data show CDR1 as SGHDN and CDR2 as FVKESK. V lost 6 bases and J lost 5, with 13 bases in between. The CDR3 covers 13 residues. In DNA form, the CDR3 reads TGTGCCAGCAGAAAATTGCCAGGGGAGACCCAGTACTTC. Its protein product is CASRKLPGETQYF.

This clonotype was counted many times. V gene TRBV28 combines with J gene TRBJ2-7; 7 bases are a match to TRBD1. V lost 5 bases and J lost 9; bases outside the gene matches: 7. Per germline, CDR1 MDHEN and CDR2 SYDVKM. CDR3 length: 12 residues. The CDR3: CASSRRQGWQYV. The CDR3 coding sequence is TGTGCCAGCAGTCGAAGACAGGGTTGGCAGTACGTC.

This clonotype has ten or more counts. CDR3 loop: CASISLTVNTEAFF. DNA of the CDR3: TGTGCCAGCATTTCTCTTACAGTGAACACTGAAGCTTTCTTT. The rearrangement links TRBV7-9 to TRBJ1-1; no clear D. The length of the CDR3 is 14 residues. From germline, CDR1 is SEHNR and CDR2 FQNEAQ (reference sequence). The V gene lost 7 bases and the J gene lost 0 bases, with 12 bases spanning the gap.

The chain recombines TRBV11-3 with TRBJ2-3; D uncertain. The V gene's germline CDR1 is SGHNT and CDR2 YENEEA. V was pared by 4 bases and J by 2 bases, with 19 bases between. The CDR3 spans 17 residues. The CDR3 reads CASSSITDQPHTDTQYF. In DNA, the CDR3 is TGTGCCAGCAGCTCTATAACTGACCAACCCCACACAGATACGCAGTATTTT.

In this sample, this clonotype turned up many times. The chain has TRBV7-2 and TRBJ2-3; no definite D call. Germline V gene sequence: CDR1 SGHTA, CDR2 FQGNSA. CDR3 length equals 10 residues. Trimming cost V 6 bases and J 5 bases, with 3 bases left between them. The CDR3 DNA follows: TGTGCCAGCAGTGGAGATACGCAGTATTTT. Protein product: CASSGDTQYF. Together with reference TRBV7-2 and TRBJ2-3, the CDR3 gives the full variable domain: GAGVSQSPSNKVTEKGKDVELRCDPISGHTALYWYRQSLGQGLEFLIYFQGNSAPDKSGLPSDRFSAERTGGSVSTLTIQRTQQEDSAVYLCASSGDTQYFGPGTRLTVL.

At least ten counts were recorded for this clonotype. The gene calls are TRBV4-3 and TRBJ2-1; 7 bases are shared with TRBD2. CDR1 and CDR2 (germline): LGHNA, YSLEER. V gave up 0 bases and J gave up 0 bases; unmatched junction bases: 5. This CDR3 is 17 amino acids long. CDR3: CASSQDRGGDSYNEQFF. In DNA form, the CDR3 reads TGCGCCAGCAGCCAAGATCGTGGGGGGGACTCCTACAATGAGCAGTTCTTC.

This clonotype appeared a few times. This sequence joins TRBV7-8 and TRBJ2-2, with 10 bases matching TRBD2. V shed 3 bases and J 3 bases; nucleotides not matched to a gene: 7. Germline CDR1 reads SGHVS; CDR2 reads FQNEAQ. CDR3 length: 17 amino acids. CDR3 loop: CASSFGAGGLDTGELFF. The CDR3 DNA reads TGTGCCAGCAGCTTTGGAGCGGGGGGGCTGGACACCGGGGAGCTGTTTTTT.